This T cell receptor (beta chain) appears in the sequencing data of a study of tumor and adjacent non-tumor tissue in lung cancer. Overall study: Each sample yielded about 4.17 million productive TCRbeta reads on average.

The CDR3 totals 17 residues. The germline V gene has CDR1 SGHAT and CDR2 FQNNGV. This clonotype has a single count. Its antigen is undetermined. At one end the junction does not follow the germline gene, possibly because of a read error. Study results and limitations: Significantly higher TCR diversity was found in tumor than normal lung. Shorter survival was associated with higher TCR diversity in tumors.

The library came from three nested PCR rounds adapted from ARM-PCR protocols. A single record per CDR3 protein comes from TCRdb applying MiXCR to the multiplex PCR reads. The top ten clones hold 25% to 35% of a sample with almost 75,000 distinct CDR3 sequences, approximately 71% of them seen once. The template was RNA from unsorted bulk tissue. This non-tumor lung sample came from over 3 cm beyond the tumor edge. Donors were chemotherapy-naive, newly diagnosed lung cancer surgical patients in China, August–late 2014. J is TRBJ2-1 and V is TRBV11-2; D is possibly TRBD2 (6 bases). The sequence came from a woman in her forties or fifties with non-small cell lung cancer. Input material: distant non-tumor lung tissue. CDR3 region: CASSLGSARVPYNEQFF. The CDR3 nucleotides read TGTGCCAGCAGTCTCGGGAGTGCTAGGGTCCCCTACAACGAGCAGTTCTTC.